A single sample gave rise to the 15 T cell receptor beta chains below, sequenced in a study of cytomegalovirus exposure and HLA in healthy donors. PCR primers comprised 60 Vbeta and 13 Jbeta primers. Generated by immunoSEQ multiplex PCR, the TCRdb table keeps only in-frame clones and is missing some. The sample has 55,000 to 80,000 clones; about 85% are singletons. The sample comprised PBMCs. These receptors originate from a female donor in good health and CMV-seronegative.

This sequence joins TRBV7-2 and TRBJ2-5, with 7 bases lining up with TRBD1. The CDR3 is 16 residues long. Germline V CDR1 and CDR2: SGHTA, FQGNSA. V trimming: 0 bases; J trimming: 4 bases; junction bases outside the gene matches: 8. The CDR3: CASSLAGGNRPETQYF. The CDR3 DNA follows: TGTGCCAGCAGCTTAGCAGGGGGCAACCGTCCAGAGACCCAGTACTTC.

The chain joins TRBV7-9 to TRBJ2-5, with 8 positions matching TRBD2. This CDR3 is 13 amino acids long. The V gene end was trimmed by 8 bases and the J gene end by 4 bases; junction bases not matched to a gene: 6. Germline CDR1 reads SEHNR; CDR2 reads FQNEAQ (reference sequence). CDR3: CASRVAGGETQYF. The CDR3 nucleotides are TGTGCCAGCCGTGTGGCGGGAGGAGAGACCCAGTACTTC.

The CDR3 loop reads CASSLSGAGAFF. CDR3 coding DNA: TGTGCCAGCAGTTTATCGGGTGCTGGAGCTTTCTTT. The rearrangement links TRBV6-6 to TRBJ1-1; D not certain. The CDR3 is 12 residues long. Germline V gives CDR1 MNHNY, CDR2 SVGAGI (reference sequence). The V gene lost 4 bases and the J gene lost 10 bases, with 13 bases spanning the gap.

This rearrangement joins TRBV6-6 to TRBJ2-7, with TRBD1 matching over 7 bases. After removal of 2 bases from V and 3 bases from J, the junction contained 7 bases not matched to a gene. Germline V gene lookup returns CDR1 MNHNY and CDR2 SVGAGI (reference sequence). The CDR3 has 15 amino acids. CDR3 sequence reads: CASSYLDRAIYEQYF. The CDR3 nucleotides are TGTGCCAGCAGTTACCTTGACAGGGCCATCTACGAGCAGTACTTC.

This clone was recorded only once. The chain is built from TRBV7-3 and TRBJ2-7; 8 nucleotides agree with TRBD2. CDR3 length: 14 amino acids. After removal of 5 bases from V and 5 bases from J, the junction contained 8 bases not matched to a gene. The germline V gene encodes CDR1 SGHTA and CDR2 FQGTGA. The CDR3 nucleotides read TGTGCCAGCAGCCTAAGCGGGGGAACGAACGAGCAGTACTTC. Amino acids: CASSLSGGTNEQYF. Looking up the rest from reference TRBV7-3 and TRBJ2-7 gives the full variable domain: GAGVSQTPSNKVTEKGKYVELRCDPISGHTALYWYRQSLGQGPEFLIYFQGTGAADDSGLPNDRFFAVRPEGSVSTLKIQRTERGDSAVYLCASSLSGGTNEQYFGPGTRLTVT.

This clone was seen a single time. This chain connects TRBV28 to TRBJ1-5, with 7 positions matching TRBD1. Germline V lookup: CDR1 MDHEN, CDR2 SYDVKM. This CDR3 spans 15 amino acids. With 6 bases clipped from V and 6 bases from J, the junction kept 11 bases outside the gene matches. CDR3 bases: TGTGCCAGCAGGGAAAGACAGGGTGGCACTCAGCCCCAGCATTTT. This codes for CASRERQGGTQPQHF.

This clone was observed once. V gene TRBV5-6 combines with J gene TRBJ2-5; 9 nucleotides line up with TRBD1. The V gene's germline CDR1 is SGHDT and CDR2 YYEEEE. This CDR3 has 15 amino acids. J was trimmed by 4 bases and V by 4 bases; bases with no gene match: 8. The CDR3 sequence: CASSRDREIGETQYF. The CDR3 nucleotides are TGTGCCAGCAGCCGGGACAGGGAAATTGGAGAGACCCAGTACTTC.

CDR3 sequence: CASSSRTVREKLFF. CDR3 DNA: TGTGCCAGCAGCTCCAGGACAGTACGTGAAAAACTGTTTTTT. The rearrangement joins TRBV11-2 to TRBJ1-4; possibly TRBD1 for D (6 bases). Germline loops: CDR1 SGHAT, CDR2 FQNNGV. This CDR3 spans 14 amino acids. V was pared by 4 bases and J by 7 bases, with 13 bases between.

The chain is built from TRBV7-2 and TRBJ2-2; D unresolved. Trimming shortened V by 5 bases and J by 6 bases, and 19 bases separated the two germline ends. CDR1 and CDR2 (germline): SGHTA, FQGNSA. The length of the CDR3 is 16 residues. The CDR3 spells CASSLDTLQLSGELFF. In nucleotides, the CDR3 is TGTGCCAGCAGCCTAGACACCCTCCAATTGTCCGGGGAGCTGTTTTTT.

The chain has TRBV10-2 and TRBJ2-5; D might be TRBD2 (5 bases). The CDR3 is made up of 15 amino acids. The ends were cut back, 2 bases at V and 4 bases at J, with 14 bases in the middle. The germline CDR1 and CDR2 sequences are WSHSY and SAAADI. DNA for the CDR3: TGCGCCAGCAGTGAGGCCCGCGGAGGTGGAGAGACCCAGTACTTC. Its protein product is CASSEARGGGETQYF.

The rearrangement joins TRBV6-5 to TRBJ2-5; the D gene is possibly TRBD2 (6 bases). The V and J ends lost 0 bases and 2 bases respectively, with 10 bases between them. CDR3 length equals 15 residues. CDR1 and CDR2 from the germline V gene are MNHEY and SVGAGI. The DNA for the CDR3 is TGTGCCAGCAGTTACTCGAGACTAGTACAAGAGACCCAGTACTTC. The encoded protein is CASSYSRLVQETQYF.

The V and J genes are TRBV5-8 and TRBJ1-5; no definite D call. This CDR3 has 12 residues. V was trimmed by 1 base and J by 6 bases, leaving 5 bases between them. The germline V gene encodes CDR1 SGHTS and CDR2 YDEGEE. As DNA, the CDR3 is TGTGCCAGCAGCTTGTGGGCTCAGCCCCAGCATTTT. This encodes CASSLWAQPQHF.

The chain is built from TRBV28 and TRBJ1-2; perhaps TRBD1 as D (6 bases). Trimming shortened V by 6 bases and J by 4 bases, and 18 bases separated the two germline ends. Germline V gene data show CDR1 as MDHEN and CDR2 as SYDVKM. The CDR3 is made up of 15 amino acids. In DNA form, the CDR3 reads TGTGCCAGCAGCTCCGAGACAGGCCTTAGCTATGGCTACACCTTC. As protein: CASSSETGLSYGYTF.

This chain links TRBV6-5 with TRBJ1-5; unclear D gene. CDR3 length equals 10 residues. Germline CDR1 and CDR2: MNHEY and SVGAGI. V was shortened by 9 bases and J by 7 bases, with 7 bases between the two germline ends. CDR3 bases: TGTGCCAGTGAGGGACAGCCCCAGCATTTT. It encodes CASEGQPQHF.

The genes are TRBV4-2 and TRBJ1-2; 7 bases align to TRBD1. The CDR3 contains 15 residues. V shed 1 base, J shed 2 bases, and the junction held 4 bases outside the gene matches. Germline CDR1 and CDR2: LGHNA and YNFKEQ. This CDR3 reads CASSQGQGENYGYTF. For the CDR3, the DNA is TGTGCCAGCAGCCAAGGACAGGGAGAAAACTATGGCTACACCTTC.